This entry features one T cell receptor (beta chain) sequence. Study processing details: The authors estimated nucleated cell counts from reference gene primer amplification. The table came from immunoSEQ multiplex PCR; TCRdb's copy has only in-frame clones and leaves some out. V, J and clone size are those of that table, while D and trimming were read from the DNA. Found here are 80,000 to 95,000 clones, about nine tenths of them singletons; the top ten hold about 3%. These data originate in a study of blood T cell repertoires in COVID-19. The V and J ends lost 3 bases and 0 bases respectively, with 14 bases between them. Germline V gives CDR1 SGHAT, CDR2 FQNNGV. The length of the CDR3 is 16 residues.

The rearrangement uses TRBV11-2 and TRBJ1-2; D is unresolved. Sequencing used peripheral blood. This TCR was sampled from a woman between 45 and 65 years old with active or convalescent COVID-19. This CDR3 reads CASSFSPGMTNYGYTF. The CDR3 DNA is TGTGCCAGCAGCTTCTCTCCAGGAATGACTAACTATGGCTACACCTTC.